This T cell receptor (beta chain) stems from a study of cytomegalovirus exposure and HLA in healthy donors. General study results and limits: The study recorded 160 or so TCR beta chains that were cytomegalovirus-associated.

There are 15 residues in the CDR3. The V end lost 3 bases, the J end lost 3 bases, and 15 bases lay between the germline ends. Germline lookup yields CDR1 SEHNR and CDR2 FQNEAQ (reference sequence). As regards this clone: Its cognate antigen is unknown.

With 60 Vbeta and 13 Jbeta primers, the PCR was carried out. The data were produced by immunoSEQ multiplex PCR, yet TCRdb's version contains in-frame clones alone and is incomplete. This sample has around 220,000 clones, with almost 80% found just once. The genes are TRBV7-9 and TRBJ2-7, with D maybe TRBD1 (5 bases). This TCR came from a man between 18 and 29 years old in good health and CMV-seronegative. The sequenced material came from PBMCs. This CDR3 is CASSFLGAELYEQYF. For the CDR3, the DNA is TGTGCCAGCAGCTTTTTAGGGGCAGAACTCTACGAGCAGTACTTC.